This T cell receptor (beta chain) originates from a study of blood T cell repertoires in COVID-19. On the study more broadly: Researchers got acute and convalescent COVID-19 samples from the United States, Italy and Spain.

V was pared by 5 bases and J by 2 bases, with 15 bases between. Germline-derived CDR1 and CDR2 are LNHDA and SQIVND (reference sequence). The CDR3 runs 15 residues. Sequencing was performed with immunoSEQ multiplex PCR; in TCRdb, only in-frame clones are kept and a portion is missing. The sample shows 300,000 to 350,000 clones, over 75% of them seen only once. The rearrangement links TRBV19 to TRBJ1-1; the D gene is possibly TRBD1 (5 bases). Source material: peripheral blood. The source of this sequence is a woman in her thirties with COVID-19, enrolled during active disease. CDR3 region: CASSGGTRPNTEAFF. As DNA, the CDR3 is TGTGCCAGTAGTGGAGGGACTAGGCCCAACACTGAAGCTTTCTTT.